The clone carrying this TCR beta chain occurred many times. Its antigen is still unknown. These data originate in a study of Graves' ophthalmopathy and Graves' hyperthyroidism. Findings of the study overall: The authors also found most expanded thyroid clonotypes above 0.001 frequency in blood.

Researchers took RNA transcripts and amplified TCR beta CDR3 regions from them. Scientists carried out first-round RT-PCR using HTBI primers and then a second-round multiplex PCR. TCRdb re-called the multiplex PCR reads through MiXCR, storing one row per CDR3 protein. Among around 1.1 million distinct CDR3 sequences listed, roughly two fifths were seen once. CDR3 size: 14 residues. Germline CDR1 is SEHNR and CDR2 is FQNEAQ (reference sequence). The V end was cut by 2 bases, the J end by 6 bases, with 10 bases between. V and J are TRBV7-9 and TRBJ2-2; possible D gene TRBD2, 5 bases. The sequence was obtained from an adult man with Graves' hyperthyroidism. Material: peripheral blood or thyroid tissue (not recorded which). This CDR3 is CASSLPRDAGELFF. In nucleotides, the CDR3 is TGTGCCAGCAGCTTACCTCGGGATGCCGGGGAGCTGTTTTTT.